This T cell receptor beta chain was observed in a study of control samples from healthy donors and cancer patients. The data were produced by immunoSEQ multiplex PCR, yet TCRdb's version contains in-frame clones alone and is incomplete. The profile shows under 150,000 clones, 80% to 90% of them singletons. The sequence derives from a young woman in good health. Sequencing was performed on blood.

CDR3 sequence reads: CASSQRGLTYEQYF. Here the CDR3 DNA reads TGCGCCAGCAGCCAAAGAGGGCTTACCTACGAGCAGTACTTC. The gene calls are TRBV4-1 and TRBJ2-7, with a possible D match to TRBD2 (5 bases). V gave up 2 bases and J gave up 2 bases, with 10 bases separating them. The CDR3 runs 14 residues. Germline CDR1 MGHRA, CDR2 YSYEKL.